Below, one T cell receptor beta chain is given with its context. Which antigen it targets is not known. One base away there is no much larger clone; base qualities are not given. This sample is drawn from a study of response to subunit inactivated influenza vaccine (dated by TCRdb to 2017 to 2018). Broadly, across the study: Deep quantitative T cell receptor repertoire profiling was used in the study to track responses to a trivalent subunit inactivated influenza vaccine. Beyond this particular receptor, the publication reports: The authors proposed that each seasonal influenza vaccination may bring in only a limited number of new T cells.

To prepare the library, RT-PCR was applied. Sequenced on an Illumina HiSeq 2500. TCRdb cleaned the public reads at Q25 with fastp, built clones with MiXCR and kept in-frame beta chains. Every distinct CDR3 protein forms one entry, paired with its most common genes and DNA. For this sample there are around 580,000 distinct CDR3 sequences; approximately 12% appear just once. The biggest ten clones account for roughly a tenth of the sample. The germline V gene gives CDR1 as SGHRS and CDR2 as YFSETQ. Trimming removed 0 bases from V and 0 bases from J, leaving 11 bases between the germline ends. The CDR3 has 16 amino acids, counting the end cysteine and phenylalanine. Only the CDR3 DNA is retained, 48 bases long and in frame from the first base.

The sequenced sample was PBMCs from blood, obtained on the day of vaccination. This sequence originates from a man aged 50 or older who received an inactivated influenza vaccine. Donor details come from another sample of the same person, matched by shared clones. The rearrangement joined TRBV5-1 to TRBJ2-3, with the D gene not clear enough to name. For the CDR3, the sequence is CASSLVGVSSTDTQYF. At the DNA level, the sequence is TGCGCCAGCAGCTTGGTGGGCGTATCTAGCACAGATACGCAGTATTTT.